Sequencing of this TCR beta chain was carried out in a study of T cell changes during pregnancy in multiple sclerosis. Sequencing used immunoSEQ multiplex PCR; TCRdb keeps in-frame clones, though not all of them. The sample carries around 49,000 clones, around 90% recorded once. The sequencing here drew on CD4+ T cells from peripheral blood mononuclear cells, taken after pregnancy. This receptor was obtained from a female donor in good health, enrolled as a control in a pregnancy study.

The CDR3 loop reads CASSLYPSGSANIQYF. The CDR3, as DNA: TGTGCCAGCAGTTTATATCCTAGCGGGAGCGCTAACATTCAGTACTTC. The chain is built from TRBV28 and TRBJ2-4, with 10 bases aligning to TRBD2. The V segment lost 1 base and the J segment 7 bases; nucleotides outside the gene matches: 7. The V gene's germline CDR1 is MDHEN and CDR2 SYDVKM. The CDR3 is 16 residues long.